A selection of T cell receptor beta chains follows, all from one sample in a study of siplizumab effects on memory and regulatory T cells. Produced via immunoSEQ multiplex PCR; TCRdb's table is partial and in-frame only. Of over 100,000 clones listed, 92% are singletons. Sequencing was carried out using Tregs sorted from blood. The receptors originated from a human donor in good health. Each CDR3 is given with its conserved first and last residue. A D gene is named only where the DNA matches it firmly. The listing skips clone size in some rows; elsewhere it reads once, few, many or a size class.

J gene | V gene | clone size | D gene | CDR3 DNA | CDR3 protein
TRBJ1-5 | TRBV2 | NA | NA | TGTGCCAGCAACGCGGGGGCTCGGAGCAATCAGCCCCAGCATTTT | CASNAGARSNQPQHF
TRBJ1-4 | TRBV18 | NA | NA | TGTGCCAGCTCACCACCGGCTGGACAGCCCGATGGGCTTGGAAAACTGTTTTTT | CASSPPAGQPDGLGKLFF
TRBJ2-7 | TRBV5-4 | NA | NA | TGTGCCAGCAGCTTGGAGGGAAACTCCTACGAGCAGTACTTC | CASSLEGNSYEQYF
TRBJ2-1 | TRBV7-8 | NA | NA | TGTGCCAGCAGCCCCCGCACTCCCGAGGGGGAGCAGTTCTTC | CASSPRTPEGEQFF
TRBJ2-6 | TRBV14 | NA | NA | TGTGCCAGCAGCCAAGCCGGACTGGCTGGGGCCAACGTCCTGACTTTC | CASSQAGLAGANVLTF
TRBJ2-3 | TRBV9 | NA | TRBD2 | TGTGCCAGCAGCGTGAGAACTAGCGGGAGAGTCGGAACAGATACGCAGTATTTT | CASSVRTSGRVGTDTQYF
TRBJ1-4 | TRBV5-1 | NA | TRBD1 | TGCGCCAGCAGTTGGTACAGGGGTAATGAAAAACTGTTTTTT | CASSWYRGNEKLFF
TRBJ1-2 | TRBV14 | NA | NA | TGTGCCAGCAGCCAAGTAGGAGGGGTCCGATGGGGCTACACCTTC | CASSQVGGVRWGYTF
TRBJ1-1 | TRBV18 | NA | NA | TGTGCCAGCTCCCCACAGGGTCGGTTGGTTCATACTGAAGCTTTCTTT | CASSPQGRLVHTEAFF
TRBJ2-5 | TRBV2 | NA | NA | TGTGCCAGCCCAACGGTCGAGACCCAGTACTTC | CASPTVETQYF
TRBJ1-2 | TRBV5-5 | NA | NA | TGTGCCAGCATGAGGGCAGGTTACTATGGCTACACCTTC | CASMRAGYYGYTF
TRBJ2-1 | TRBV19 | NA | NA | TGTGCCAGTGCCAGCGGCGGGACTACAGGGTATGAGCAGTTCTTC | CASASGGTTGYEQFF
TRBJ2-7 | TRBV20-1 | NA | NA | TGCAGTGCTAGAGAGGGGTTCGAGCAGTACTTC | CSAREGFEQYF
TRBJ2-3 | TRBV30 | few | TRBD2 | TGTGCCTGGGGAGGGGGATCAGCGGGAGGGAGAGATACGCAGTATTTT | CAWGGGSAGGRDTQYF
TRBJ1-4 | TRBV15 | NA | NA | TGTGCCACCAGCAGAGGGCGGCAGATAGGGGAAAAACTGTTTTTT | CATSRGRQIGEKLFF
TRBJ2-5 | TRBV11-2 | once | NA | TGTGCCAGCAGCTTAGATAGCCGCGGTAGGGGTGAGACCCAGTACTTC | CASSLDSRGRGETQYF